This TCR beta chain came from a study of blood T cell repertoires in COVID-19. Turning to the study itself: Sample material is recorded as cDNA or gDNA derived from T cells, B-cell-depleted T cells, or PBMCs.

Enrolment of Seattle patients took place during active infection, and they were followed longitudinally. V shed 0 bases and J shed 5 bases, with 7 bases lying between them. Germline CDR1 reads KGHSH; CDR2 reads LQKENI. The CDR3 has 13 residues. Per the original methods: Amplified reference gene primers provided the basis for estimating nucleated cell counts. The assay was immunoSEQ multiplex PCR, and TCRdb's table has in-frame clones only and misses some. V, J and clone size are taken as reported in that table, and D and trimming were inferred from the DNA itself. This sample carries 150,000 to 180,000 clones, about 85% of them seen once, and the ten largest clones take less than 10%.

What was sequenced was peripheral blood. V usage is TRBV18 and J usage is TRBJ1-1; D is unresolved. The TCR originated in a woman aged 60-70 years with COVID-19, enrolled during active disease. As DNA, the CDR3 is TGTGCCAGCTCACCACCGTCCGAGACTGAAGCTTTCTTT. Translation gives CASSPPSETEAFF.